These 27 T cell receptor beta chains were all obtained from the same sample, sequenced in a study of blood T cell repertoires in COVID-19. Sequenced by immunoSEQ multiplex PCR; TCRdb stores in-frame clones only, minus some. The sample holds approximately 290,000 clones, about nine tenths seen once. Sequenced material: peripheral blood. Receptor source: an older woman with acute or convalescent COVID-19.

The chain couples TRBV6-5 to TRBJ2-7, with TRBD1 matching over 9 bases. With 7 bases clipped from V and 0 bases from J, the junction kept 4 bases outside the gene matches. Germline CDR1 and CDR2: MNHEY and SVGAGI. The CDR3 spans 14 residues. The DNA for the CDR3 is TGTGCCAGCACCGACAGGGGGAGCTCCTACGAGCAGTACTTC. Amino acids: CASTDRGSSYEQYF.

The chain recombines TRBV19 with TRBJ2-3, with a weak D call TRBD1 (5 bases). The CDR3 has 14 residues. The V and J ends lost 1 base and 4 bases respectively, with 9 bases between them. From germline, CDR1 is LNHDA and CDR2 SQIVND (reference sequence). The CDR3 loop reads CASSIAGLADTQYF. CDR3 in DNA: TGTGCCAGTAGTATAGCAGGGTTAGCAGATACGCAGTATTTT.

The rearrangement joins TRBV2 to TRBJ2-3; the match to TRBD2 covers 7 bases. Germline-derived CDR1 and CDR2 are SNHLY and FYNNEI. V was pared by 6 bases and J by 3 bases, with 9 bases of the junction left unmatched. CDR3 size: 15 residues. CDR3 sequence: CASSSGRGSTDTQYF. CDR3 coding DNA: TGTGCCAGCAGCTCAGGGCGGGGGAGTACAGATACGCAGTATTTT.

The chain joins TRBV5-1 to TRBJ1-2, with D possibly being TRBD1 (6 bases). CDR3 size: 15 residues. The V end was cut by 3 bases, the J end by 4 bases, with 16 bases between. Germline V gene data show CDR1 as SGHRS and CDR2 as YFSETQ. For the CDR3, the DNA is TGCGCCAGCAGCTCACAGGGCGGGCAGACCTATGGCTACACCTTC. Amino acids: CASSSQGGQTYGYTF. Together with reference TRBV5-1 and TRBJ1-2, the CDR3 gives the full variable domain: KAGVTQTPRYLIKTRGQQVTLSCSPISGHRSVSWYQQTPGQGLQFLFEYFSETQRNKGNFPGRFSGRQFSNSRSEMNVSTLELGDSALYLCASSSQGGQTYGYTFGSGTRLTVV.

The V gene is TRBV6-2 or TRBV6-3, the J gene TRBJ2-7; D is perhaps TRBD1 (5 bases). This CDR3 comprises 15 residues. V lost 2 bases to trimming and J lost 5 bases, with 16 bases between them. Germline lookup yields CDR1 MNHEY and CDR2 SVGEGT. In nucleotides, the CDR3 is TGTGCCAGCAGTTACAAAAGGCAGGGAATTGACGAGCAGTACTTC. Protein sequence: CASSYKRQGIDEQYF.

The chain recombines TRBV4-3 with TRBJ1-5; D ambiguous. Trimming cost V 0 bases and J 5 bases, with 5 bases left between them. This CDR3 is built from 13 residues. Germline V lookup: CDR1 LGHNA, CDR2 YSLEER. Written as DNA, the CDR3 is TGCGCCAGCAGCCAAGATGACTATCAGCCCCAGCATTTT. Translated, it gives CASSQDDYQPQHF.

This clone was counted ten times or more. V and J are TRBV6-2 or TRBV6-3 and TRBJ1-1, with 7 bases aligning to TRBD1. The CDR3 is 14 residues long. Germline V gene lookup returns CDR1 MNHEY and CDR2 SVGEGT. J lost 4 bases, V lost 2 bases, and 4 bases had no gene match. CDR3 region: CASSYGTAVTEAFF. CDR3 bases: TGTGCCAGCAGTTACGGGACAGCAGTCACTGAAGCTTTCTTT.

This clone appeared a few times. The V gene is TRBV9, the J gene TRBJ2-2, with D perhaps TRBD1 (6 bases). The V and J ends lost 0 bases and 1 base respectively, with 10 bases between them. Germline CDR1 SGDLS, CDR2 YYNGEE. The CDR3 loop spans 16 amino acids. CDR3 in DNA: TGTGCCAGCAGCGTAGGTTTCAGGGGGAACACCGGGGAGCTGTTTTTT. Translating it yields CASSVGFRGNTGELFF.

The rearrangement uses TRBV6-2 or TRBV6-3 and TRBJ2-1; 7 bases line up with TRBD1. This CDR3 spans 12 amino acids. The germline V gene encodes CDR1 MNHEY and CDR2 SVGEGT. Losses at the gene ends were 5 bases for V and 9 bases for J; bases not matched to a gene: 4. This CDR3 reads CASSRQGVEQFF. The DNA for the CDR3 is TGTGCCAGCAGTAGACAGGGAGTTGAGCAGTTCTTC.

This chain uses TRBV7-2 with TRBJ2-7, with 13 bases identical to TRBD2. Germline V gives CDR1 SGHTA, CDR2 FQGNSA. Trimming at V came to 5 bases and at J to 5 bases, leaving 3 bases not matched to a gene. The CDR3 spans 14 residues. The CDR3 reads CASSPTSGRDEQYF. The CDR3 DNA reads as TGTGCCAGCAGCCCTACTAGCGGGAGGGACGAGCAGTACTTC.

The J gene is TRBJ1-6, the V gene TRBV6-2 or TRBV6-3; D is uncertain. V was cut by 0 bases and J by 19 bases, with 13 bases left in between. The CDR3 contains 12 residues. Germline-derived CDR1 and CDR2 are MNHEY and SVGEGT. The CDR3 DNA sequence: TGTGCCAGCAGTTACTCTTCGGGGTCGAATCACTTT. This sequence encodes CASSYSSGSNHF.

J is TRBJ2-3 and V is TRBV6-2 or TRBV6-3; D is perhaps TRBD1 (6 bases). CDR1 and CDR2 (germline): MNHEY, SVGEGT. Trimming stripped 0 bases from V and 3 bases from J, with 10 bases between. This CDR3 is built from 15 residues. The CDR3 spells CASSYSQGLTDTQYF. The CDR3 DNA follows: TGTGCCAGCAGTTACTCGCAGGGGTTGACAGATACGCAGTATTTT.

Points on this clone: In the same sample, other DNA sequences code for this CDR3. The chain couples TRBV15 to TRBJ2-1; 9 nucleotides align to TRBD1. V was pared by 0 bases and J by 8 bases, with 2 bases of the junction left unmatched. CDR3 length: 14 residues. CDR1 is LNHNV and CDR2 is YYDKDF in the germline V gene (reference sequence). CDR3 DNA: TGTGCCACCAGCAGAGAAGGACAGGGGTATGAGCAGTTCTTC. It encodes CATSREGQGYEQFF.

The V and J genes are TRBV11-2 and TRBJ2-7, with a possible D match to TRBD2 (6 bases). CDR1 and CDR2 from the germline V gene are SGHAT and FQNNGV. The V end was cut by 5 bases, the J end by 1 base, with 15 bases between. This CDR3 region has 15 residues. CDR3 DNA: TGTGCCAGCAGCACCGGGGGAGGTCAATCCTACGAGCAGTACTTC. This codes for CASSTGGGQSYEQYF.

The genes are TRBV20-1 and TRBJ1-2; 7 bases are shared with TRBD1. The CDR3 has 13 amino acids. With V trimmed by 3 bases and J by 8 bases, 9 bases remained unmatched. Germline V gene sequence: CDR1 DFQATT, CDR2 SNEGSKA (reference sequence). CDR3 sequence (DNA): TGCAGTGCTAGTTTGGAGAGGGGGCGGGGCTACACCTTC. Translating gives CSASLERGRGYTF.

The CDR3 DNA reads TGTGCCAGCAGGAAACACCGGGACAGCTTCTACGAGCAGTACTTC. This codes for CASRKHRDSFYEQYF. The chain carries TRBV7-3 and TRBJ2-7, with 7 bases that match TRBD1. The germline V gene has CDR1 SGHTA and CDR2 FQGTGA. The ends lost 6 bases at V and 3 bases at J; junction bases unmatched: 11. The CDR3 spans 15 residues.

This clone has only one observation. This chain links TRBV5-1 with TRBJ1-3, with 9 bases aligning to TRBD1. The CDR3 runs 16 residues. The germline V gene has CDR1 SGHRS and CDR2 YFSETQ. V gave up 4 bases and J gave up 7 bases; unmatched junction bases: 12. For the CDR3, the DNA is TGCGCCAGCAGCCCGGAGGGGACAGGGACGTTGAACACCATATATTTT. Protein sequence: CASSPEGTGTLNTIYF.

The chain recombines TRBV7-9 with TRBJ1-2; tentative D call: TRBD1 (6 bases). CDR3 length equals 17 residues. Trimming removed 5 bases at V and 6 bases at J, with 25 bases between. Germline CDR1 is SEHNR and CDR2 is FQNEAQ (reference sequence). DNA of the CDR3: TGTGCCAGCAGCCCCGGACAGCCCGCCCTTGAAAGAGATGGCTACACCTTC. It encodes CASSPGQPALERDGYTF.

The V and J genes are TRBV6-5 and TRBJ1-2, with D possibly TRBD1 on 5 matching bases. This CDR3 is 15 amino acids long. The germline gives CDR1 MNHEY, CDR2 SVGAGI. Trimming cost V 7 bases and J 4 bases, with 19 bases left between them. The CDR3 sequence: CASTRRRDGVYGYTF. The CDR3 DNA sequence: TGTGCCAGCACCCGAAGGAGGGACGGCGTCTATGGCTACACCTTC.

J is TRBJ2-1 and V is TRBV4-1; 12 bases agree with TRBD2. V gave up 0 bases and J gave up 7 bases; unmatched junction bases: 10. This CDR3 has 18 amino acids. Germline V gives CDR1 MGHRA, CDR2 YSYEKL. The CDR3 region has the DNA TGCGCCAGCAGCCAAGACTACTATGGACTAGCGGGACCTAATGAGCAGTTCTTC. It yields the protein CASSQDYYGLAGPNEQFF.

The J gene is TRBJ1-3, the V gene TRBV28; D possibly corresponds to TRBD1 (5 bases). The ends were cut back, 4 bases at V and 2 bases at J, with 18 bases in the middle. CDR1 MDHEN and CDR2 SYDVKM come from the germline V gene. The length of the CDR3 is 17 residues. CDR3 residues: CASSSLPLQATGNTIYF. The CDR3, as DNA: TGTGCCAGCAGTTCGCTCCCCCTACAGGCCACTGGAAACACCATATATTTT.

This clone has a handful of counts. The chain joins TRBV28 to TRBJ1-2; D might be TRBD1 (6 bases). CDR3 length: 14 amino acids. Trimming took off 1 base at V and 5 bases at J, with 11 bases between the two ends. Germline assignment: CDR1 MDHEN and CDR2 SYDVKM. For the CDR3, the DNA is TGTGCCAGCAGTTTATTCTGGGACACATATGGCTACACCTTC. Amino acids: CASSLFWDTYGYTF.

The gene calls are TRBV7-9 and TRBJ1-2; D remains ambiguous. V was clipped by 10 bases and J by 8 bases, with 26 bases between them. The CDR3 is made up of 15 amino acids. Germline CDR1 and CDR2: SEHNR and FQNEAQ (reference sequence). CDR3 coding DNA: TGTGCCACTATTAATAGAGCGGACGGCGTGTGGGGCTACACCTTC. Its translation is CATINRADGVWGYTF. Full variable domain (rest looked up from reference TRBV7-9 and TRBJ1-2): DTGVSQNPRHKITKRGQNVTFRCDPISEHNRLYWYRQTLGQGPEFLTYFQNEAQLEKSRLLSDRFSAERPKGSFSTLEIQRTEQGDSAMYLCATINRADGVWGYTFGSGTRLTVV.

This clone came up a few times. This chain links TRBV5-4 with TRBJ2-6; D remains unclear. Trimming left V 4 bases short and J 1 base short, with 9 bases between. The length of the CDR3 is 15 residues. CDR1 and CDR2 (germline): SGHNT, YYREEE (reference sequence). As DNA, the CDR3 is TGTGCCAGCAGCGCATTCTATTCTGGGGCCAACGTCCTGACTTTC. Protein sequence: CASSAFYSGANVLTF.

The V gene is TRBV7-3, the J gene TRBJ2-1; 11 bases agree with TRBD2. This CDR3 has 16 amino acids. After removal of 2 bases from V and 5 bases from J, the junction contained 5 bases not matched to a gene. CDR1 is SGHTA, CDR2 FQGTGA, per germline. In nucleotides, the CDR3 is TGTGCCAGCAGCTTAGTAGCGGGAGGGGTGCACAATGAGCAGTTCTTC. Translating it yields CASSLVAGGVHNEQFF.

The rearrangement uses TRBV28 and TRBJ1-1; a weak D match, TRBD1 (6 bases). V shed 3 bases and J shed 2 bases, with 16 bases lying between them. The CDR3 extends over 16 amino acids. In germline, CDR1 is MDHEN, CDR2 SYDVKM. Here the CDR3 DNA reads TGTGCCAGCAGTTTTTCGGGGGGGCTGTTAAACACTGAAGCTTTCTTT. It encodes CASSFSGGLLNTEAFF.

V gene TRBV5-4 combines with J gene TRBJ1-2; no clear D gene. V dropped 0 bases and J dropped 0 bases, with 9 bases sitting between them. Germline CDR1 is SGHNT and CDR2 is YYREEE (reference sequence). CDR3 size: 15 residues. CDR3 region: CASSLAQKTNYGYTF. As DNA, the CDR3 is TGTGCCAGCAGCTTGGCACAGAAAACTAACTATGGCTACACCTTC. Variable domain in full (rest from reference TRBV5-4 and TRBJ1-2): ETGVTQSPTHLIKTRGQQVTLRCSSQSGHNTVSWYQQALGQGPQFIFQYYREEENGRGNFPPRFSGLQFPNYSSELNVNALELDDSALYLCASSLAQKTNYGYTFGSGTRLTVV.